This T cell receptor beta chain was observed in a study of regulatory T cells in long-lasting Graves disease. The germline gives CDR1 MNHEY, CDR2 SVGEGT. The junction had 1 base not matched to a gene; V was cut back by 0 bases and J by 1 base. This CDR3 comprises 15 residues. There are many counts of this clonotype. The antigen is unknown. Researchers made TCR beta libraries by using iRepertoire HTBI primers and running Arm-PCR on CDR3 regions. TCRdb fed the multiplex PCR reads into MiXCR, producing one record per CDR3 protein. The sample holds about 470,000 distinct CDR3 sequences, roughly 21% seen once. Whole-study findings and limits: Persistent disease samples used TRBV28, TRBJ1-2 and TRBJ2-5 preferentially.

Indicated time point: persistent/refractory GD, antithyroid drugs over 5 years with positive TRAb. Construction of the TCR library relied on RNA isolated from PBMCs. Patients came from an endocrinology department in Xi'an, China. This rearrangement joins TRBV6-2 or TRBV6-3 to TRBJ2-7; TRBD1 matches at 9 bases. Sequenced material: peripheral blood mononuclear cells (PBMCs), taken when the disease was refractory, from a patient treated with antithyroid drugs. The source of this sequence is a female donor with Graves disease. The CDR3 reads CASSYSGTGSYEQYF. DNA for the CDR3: TGTGCCAGCAGTTACTCCGGGACAGGGTCCTACGAGCAGTACTTC.